This TCR beta chain was profiled in a study of blood T cell repertoires in COVID-19. Study at large: Researchers got acute and convalescent COVID-19 samples from the United States, Italy and Spain. PBMCs, B-cell-depleted T cells, or T cells provided the cDNA or gDNA that made up the material.

The CDR3 is 18 amino acids. V shed 0 bases, J shed 6 bases, and the junction held 7 bases outside the gene matches. Germline V gives CDR1 SGDLS, CDR2 YYNGEE. In the original workflow: Scientists estimated how many nucleated cells there were by amplifying reference gene primers. Here immunoSEQ multiplex PCR was the method, and the copy in TCRdb shows in-frame clones only, minus some. That table is the source of V, J and clone size, and D and trimming were worked out from the DNA. The data hold fewer than 200,000 clones, with about 78% observed a single time. Material for sequencing was peripheral blood. This clonotype originated in a woman in her forties or fifties with active or convalescent COVID-19. V is TRBV9 and J is TRBJ2-4; TRBD2 aligns across 15 bases. In nucleotides, the CDR3 is TGTGCCAGCAGCGTAGGGACTAGCGGGGGGGCACTGGGAAACATTCAGTACTTC. This codes for CASSVGTSGGALGNIQYF.